This T cell receptor beta chain was captured in a study of blood T cell repertoires in COVID-19. Study summary: The samples span acute and convalescent COVID-19 from the United States, Italy and Spain.

This CDR3 contains 14 residues. Unmatched junction bases numbered 5, after V lost 2 bases and J lost 7 bases. Looked up from germline, CDR1 is KGHSH and CDR2 is LQKENI. Assay: immunoSEQ multiplex PCR; the TCRdb copy retains only in-frame clones and omits some. The data hold some 290,000 clones, with 90% observed a single time. This chain connects TRBV18 to TRBJ1-5, with 7 positions matching TRBD1. Sequenced: PBMCs or T cells enriched from blood (not recorded which). The clonotype originates from a woman in her 30s who had been exposed to COVID-19. CDR3 amino acids: CASSPLKGAQPQHF. The CDR3 bases are TGTGCCAGCTCACCATTAAAGGGGGCACAGCCCCAGCATTTT.